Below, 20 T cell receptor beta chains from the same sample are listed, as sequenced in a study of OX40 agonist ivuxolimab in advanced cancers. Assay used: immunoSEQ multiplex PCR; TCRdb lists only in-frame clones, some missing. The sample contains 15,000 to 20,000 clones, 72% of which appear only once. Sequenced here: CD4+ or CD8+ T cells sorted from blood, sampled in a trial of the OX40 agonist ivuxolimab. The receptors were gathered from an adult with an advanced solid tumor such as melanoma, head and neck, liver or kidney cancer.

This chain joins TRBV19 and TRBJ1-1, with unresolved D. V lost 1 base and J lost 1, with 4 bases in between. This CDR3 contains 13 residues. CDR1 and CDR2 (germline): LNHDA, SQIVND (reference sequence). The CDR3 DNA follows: TGTGCCAGTAGTATAGGGCGGAACACTGAAGCTTTCTTT. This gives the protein CASSIGRNTEAFF. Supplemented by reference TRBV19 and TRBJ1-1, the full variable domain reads DGGITQSPKYLFRKEGQNVTLSCEQNLNHDAMYWYRQDPGQGLRLIYYSQIVNDFQKGDIAEGYSVSREKKESFPLTVTSAQKNPTAFYLCASSIGRNTEAFFGQGTRLTVV.

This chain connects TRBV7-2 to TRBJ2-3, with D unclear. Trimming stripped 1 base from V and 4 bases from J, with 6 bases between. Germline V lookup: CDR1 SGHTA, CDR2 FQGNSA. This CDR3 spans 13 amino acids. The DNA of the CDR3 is TGTGCCAGCAGCTTAGTCTCGGCAGATACGCAGTATTTT. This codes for CASSLVSADTQYF.

The CDR3 sequence: CASSTSGGGETQYF. CDR3 nucleotides: TGTGCCAGCAGCACCAGCGGGGGGGGAGAGACCCAGTACTTC. This chain connects TRBV5-6 to TRBJ2-5, with TRBD2 matching over 10 bases. This CDR3 region has 14 residues. CDR1 and CDR2 from the germline V gene are SGHDT and YYEEEE. The junction had 4 bases not matched to a gene; V was cut back by 4 bases and J by 4 bases.

This CDR3 reads CASSTGQNEQYF. DNA for the CDR3: TGTGCCAGCAGCACCGGACAAAACGAGCAGTACTTC. This sequence joins TRBV9 and TRBJ2-7; possibly TRBD1 for D (5 bases). This CDR3 is 12 amino acids long. The germline V and J ends were trimmed by 4 bases and 5 bases, with 10 bases remaining between them. CDR1 SGDLS and CDR2 YYNGEE come from the germline V gene.

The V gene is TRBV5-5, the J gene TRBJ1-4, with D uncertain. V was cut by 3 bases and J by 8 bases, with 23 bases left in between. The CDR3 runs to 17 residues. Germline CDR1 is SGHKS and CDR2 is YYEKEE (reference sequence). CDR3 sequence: CASSSDWAILRGEKLFF. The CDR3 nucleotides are TGTGCCAGCAGCTCGGATTGGGCCATTCTGCGAGGCGAAAAACTGTTTTTT. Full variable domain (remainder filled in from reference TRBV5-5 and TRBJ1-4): DAGVTQSPTHLIKTRGQQVTLRCSPISGHKSVSWYQQVLGQGPQFIFQYYEKEERGRGNFPDRFSARQFPNYSSELNVNALLLGDSALYLCASSSDWAILRGEKLFFGSGTQLSVL.

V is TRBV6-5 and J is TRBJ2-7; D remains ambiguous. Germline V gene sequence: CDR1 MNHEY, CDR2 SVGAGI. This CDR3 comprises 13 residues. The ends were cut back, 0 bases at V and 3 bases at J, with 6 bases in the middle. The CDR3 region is CASSYSAVYEQYF. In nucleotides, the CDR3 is TGTGCCAGCAGTTACTCCGCAGTCTACGAGCAGTACTTC.

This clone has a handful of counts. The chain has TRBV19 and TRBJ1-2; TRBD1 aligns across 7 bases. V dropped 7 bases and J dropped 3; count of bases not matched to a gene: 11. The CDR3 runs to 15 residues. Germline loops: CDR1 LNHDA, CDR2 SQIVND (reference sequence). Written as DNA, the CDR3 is TGTGCCAGTACCTCTGACAGGGCCCCTTACTATGGCTACACCTTC. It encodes CASTSDRAPYYGYTF.

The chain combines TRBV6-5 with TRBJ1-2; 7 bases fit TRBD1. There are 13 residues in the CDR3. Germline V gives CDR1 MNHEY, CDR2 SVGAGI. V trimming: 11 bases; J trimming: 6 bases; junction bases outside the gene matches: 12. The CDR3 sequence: CAAMRDSSDGYTF. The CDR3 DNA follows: TGTGCCGCTATGAGGGACAGTTCGGATGGCTACACCTTC.

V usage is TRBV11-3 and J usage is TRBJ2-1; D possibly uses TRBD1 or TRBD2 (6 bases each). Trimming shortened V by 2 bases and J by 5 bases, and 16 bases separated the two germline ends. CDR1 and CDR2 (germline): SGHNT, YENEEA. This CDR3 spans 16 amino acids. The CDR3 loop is CASSLQGRYLDNEQFF. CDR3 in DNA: TGTGCCAGCAGCTTACAGGGGAGGTATTTGGACAATGAGCAGTTCTTC.

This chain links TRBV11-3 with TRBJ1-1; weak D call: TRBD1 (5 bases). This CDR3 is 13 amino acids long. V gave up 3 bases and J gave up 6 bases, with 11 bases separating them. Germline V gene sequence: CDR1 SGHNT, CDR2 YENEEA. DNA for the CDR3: TGTGCCAGCAGCTTCGCCGGGGGAGCTGAAGCTTTCTTT. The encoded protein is CASSFAGGAEAFF.

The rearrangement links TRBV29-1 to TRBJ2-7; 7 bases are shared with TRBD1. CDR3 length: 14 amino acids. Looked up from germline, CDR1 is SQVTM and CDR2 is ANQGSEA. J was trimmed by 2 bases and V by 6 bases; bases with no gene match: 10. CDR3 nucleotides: TGCAGCGTGCAAGGGGGCTCCCTTACCTACGAGCAGTACTTC. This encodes CSVQGGSLTYEQYF.

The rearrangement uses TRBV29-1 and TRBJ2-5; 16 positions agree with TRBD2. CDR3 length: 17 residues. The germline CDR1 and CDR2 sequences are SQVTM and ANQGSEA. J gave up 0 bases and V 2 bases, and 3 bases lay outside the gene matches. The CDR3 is CSVELGLAGGYQETQYF. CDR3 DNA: TGCAGCGTTGAACTGGGACTAGCGGGGGGGTACCAAGAGACCCAGTACTTC.

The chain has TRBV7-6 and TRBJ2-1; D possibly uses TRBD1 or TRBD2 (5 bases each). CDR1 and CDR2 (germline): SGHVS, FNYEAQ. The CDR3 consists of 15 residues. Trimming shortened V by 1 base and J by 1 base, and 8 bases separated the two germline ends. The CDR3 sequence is CASSLGGESYNEQFF. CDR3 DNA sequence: TGTGCCAGCAGCTTAGGAGGGGAATCCTACAATGAGCAGTTCTTC.

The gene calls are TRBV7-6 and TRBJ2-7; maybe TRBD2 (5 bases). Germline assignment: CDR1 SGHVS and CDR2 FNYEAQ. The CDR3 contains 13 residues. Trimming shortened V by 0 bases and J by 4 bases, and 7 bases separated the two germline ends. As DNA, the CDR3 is TGTGCCAGCAGCTTAGCCCGGGGTTACGAGCAGTACTTC. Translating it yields CASSLARGYEQYF.

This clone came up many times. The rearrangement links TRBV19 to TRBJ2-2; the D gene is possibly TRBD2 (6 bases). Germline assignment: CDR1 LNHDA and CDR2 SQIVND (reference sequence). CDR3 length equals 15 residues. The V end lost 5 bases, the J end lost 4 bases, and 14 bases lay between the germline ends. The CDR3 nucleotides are TGTGCCAGTAGTCCAGGTCTGGGACTCACCGGGGAGCTGTTTTTT. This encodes CASSPGLGLTGELFF. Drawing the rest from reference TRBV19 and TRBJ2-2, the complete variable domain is DGGITQSPKYLFRKEGQNVTLSCEQNLNHDAMYWYRQDPGQGLRLIYYSQIVNDFQKGDIAEGYSVSREKKESFPLTVTSAQKNPTAFYLCASSPGLGLTGELFFGEGSRLTVL.

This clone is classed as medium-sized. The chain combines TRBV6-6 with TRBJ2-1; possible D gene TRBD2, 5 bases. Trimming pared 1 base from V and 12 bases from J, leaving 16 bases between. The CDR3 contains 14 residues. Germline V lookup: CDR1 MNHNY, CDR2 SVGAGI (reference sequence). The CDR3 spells CASSYFGPSWGQFF. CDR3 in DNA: TGTGCCAGCAGTTACTTTGGTCCTAGCTGGGGGCAGTTCTTC.

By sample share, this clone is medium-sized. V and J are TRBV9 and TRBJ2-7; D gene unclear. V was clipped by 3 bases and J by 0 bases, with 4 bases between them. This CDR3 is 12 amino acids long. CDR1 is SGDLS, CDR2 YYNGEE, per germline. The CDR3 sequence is CASSDTSYEQYF. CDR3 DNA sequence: TGTGCCAGCAGCGACACCTCCTACGAGCAGTACTTC.

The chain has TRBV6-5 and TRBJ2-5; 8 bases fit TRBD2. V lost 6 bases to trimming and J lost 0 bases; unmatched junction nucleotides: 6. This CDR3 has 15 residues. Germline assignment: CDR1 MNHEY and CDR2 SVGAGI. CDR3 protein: CASSSSGGNQETQYF. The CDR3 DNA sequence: TGTGCCAGCAGCTCCAGCGGGGGTAACCAAGAGACCCAGTACTTC.

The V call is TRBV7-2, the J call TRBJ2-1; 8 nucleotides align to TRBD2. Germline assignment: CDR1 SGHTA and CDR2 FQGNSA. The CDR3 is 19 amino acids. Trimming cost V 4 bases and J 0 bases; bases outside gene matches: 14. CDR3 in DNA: TGTGCCAGCAGCTCTCTACTGGCGGGGGGTGAAAGCTCCTACAATGAGCAGTTCTTC. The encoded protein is CASSSLLAGGESSYNEQFF.

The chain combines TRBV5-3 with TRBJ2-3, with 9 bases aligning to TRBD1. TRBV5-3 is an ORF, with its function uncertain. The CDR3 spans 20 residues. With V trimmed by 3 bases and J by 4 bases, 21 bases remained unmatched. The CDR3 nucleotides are TGTGCCAGAAGCTCCGGCCCCGGGACAGGGAGCCGCATCGCCCCAGATACGCAGTATTTT. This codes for CARSSGPGTGSRIAPDTQYF.